This T cell receptor beta chain was recorded in a study of OX40 agonist ivuxolimab in advanced cancers. Points from the study as a whole: A proportion of nonresponders additionally exhibited low normalized T-cell clonal expansion.

As for this clone: Antigen unknown.

Sequenced by immunoSEQ multiplex PCR; TCRdb stores in-frame clones only, minus some. The sample has about 48,000 clones, around 89% seen once. This CDR3 comprises 15 residues. Deletions cut 3 bases from V and 4 bases from J, with 16 bases between. From germline, CDR1 is MGHRA and CDR2 YSYEKL. The sequence was obtained from an adult with an advanced solid tumor such as melanoma, head and neck, liver or kidney cancer. Sequencing was performed on CD4+ or CD8+ T cells sorted from blood, taken in a trial of the OX40 agonist ivuxolimab. The gene calls are TRBV4-1 and TRBJ2-7; D uncertain. Written as DNA, the CDR3 is TGCGCCAGCAGCCAGACGACTGGCGTCCTATACGAGCAGTACTTC. Its protein is CASSQTTGVLYEQYF.